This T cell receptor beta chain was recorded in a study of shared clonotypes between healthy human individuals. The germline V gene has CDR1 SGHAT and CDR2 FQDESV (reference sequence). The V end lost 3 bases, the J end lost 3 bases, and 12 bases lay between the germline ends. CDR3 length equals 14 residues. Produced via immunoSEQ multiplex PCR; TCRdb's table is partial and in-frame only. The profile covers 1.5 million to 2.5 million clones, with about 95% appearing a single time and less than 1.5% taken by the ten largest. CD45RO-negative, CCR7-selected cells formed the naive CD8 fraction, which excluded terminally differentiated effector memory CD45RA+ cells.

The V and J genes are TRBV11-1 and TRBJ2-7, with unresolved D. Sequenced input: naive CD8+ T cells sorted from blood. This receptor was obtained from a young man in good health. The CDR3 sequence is CASSFRGPSYEQYF. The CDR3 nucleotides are TGTGCCAGCAGCTTCAGAGGTCCTAGCTACGAGCAGTACTTC.